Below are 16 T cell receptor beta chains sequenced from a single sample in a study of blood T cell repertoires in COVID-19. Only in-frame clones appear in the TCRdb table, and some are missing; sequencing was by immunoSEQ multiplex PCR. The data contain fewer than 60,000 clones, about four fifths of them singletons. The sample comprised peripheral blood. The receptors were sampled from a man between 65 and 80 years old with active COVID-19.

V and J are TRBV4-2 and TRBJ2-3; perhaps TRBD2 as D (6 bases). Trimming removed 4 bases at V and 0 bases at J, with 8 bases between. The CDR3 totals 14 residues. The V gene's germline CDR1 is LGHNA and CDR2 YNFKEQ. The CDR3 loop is CASSRGDSTDTQYF. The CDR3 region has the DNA TGTGCCAGCAGCCGGGGGGACAGCACAGATACGCAGTATTTT.

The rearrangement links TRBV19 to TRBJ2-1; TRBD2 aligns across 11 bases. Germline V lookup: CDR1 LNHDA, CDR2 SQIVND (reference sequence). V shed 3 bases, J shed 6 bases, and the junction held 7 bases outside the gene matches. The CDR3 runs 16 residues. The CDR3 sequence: CASSMGRLAGGNEQFF. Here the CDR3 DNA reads TGTGCCAGTAGTATGGGTCGGCTAGCGGGGGGCAATGAGCAGTTCTTC.

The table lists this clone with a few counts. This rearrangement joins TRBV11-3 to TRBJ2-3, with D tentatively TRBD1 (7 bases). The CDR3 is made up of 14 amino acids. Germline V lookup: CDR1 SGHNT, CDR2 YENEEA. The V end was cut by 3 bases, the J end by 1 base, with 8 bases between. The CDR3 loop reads CASSFRGGTDTQYF. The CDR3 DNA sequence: TGTGCCAGCAGCTTCAGGGGGGGCACAGATACGCAGTATTTT.

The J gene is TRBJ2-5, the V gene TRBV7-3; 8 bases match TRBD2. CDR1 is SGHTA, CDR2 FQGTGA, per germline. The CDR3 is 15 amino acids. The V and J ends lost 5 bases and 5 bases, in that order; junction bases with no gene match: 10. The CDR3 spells CASSPGRGSQETQYF. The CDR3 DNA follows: TGTGCCAGCAGCCCCGGGAGGGGGTCTCAGGAGACCCAGTACTTC.

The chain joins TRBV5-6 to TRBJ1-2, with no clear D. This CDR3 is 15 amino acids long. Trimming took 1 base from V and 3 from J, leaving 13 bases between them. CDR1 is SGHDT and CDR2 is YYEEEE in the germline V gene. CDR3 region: CASSLNSASYYGYTF. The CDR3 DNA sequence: TGTGCCAGCAGCTTGAATAGTGCATCCTACTATGGCTACACCTTC.

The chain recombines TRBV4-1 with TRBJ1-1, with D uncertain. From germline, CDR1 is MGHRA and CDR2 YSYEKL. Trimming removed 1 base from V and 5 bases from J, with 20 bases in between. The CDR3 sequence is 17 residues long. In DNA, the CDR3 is TGCGCCAGCAGCCAAGTCTCCCTGACGGTTGGAGAGACTGAAGCTTTCTTT. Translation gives CASSQVSLTVGETEAFF.

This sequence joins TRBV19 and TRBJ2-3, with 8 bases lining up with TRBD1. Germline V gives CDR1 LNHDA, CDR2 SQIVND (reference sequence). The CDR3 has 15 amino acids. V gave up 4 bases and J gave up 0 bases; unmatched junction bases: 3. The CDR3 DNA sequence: TGTGCCAGTAGTAATTGGGACAGGAGCACAGATACGCAGTATTTT. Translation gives CASSNWDRSTDTQYF.

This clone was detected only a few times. Written as DNA, the CDR3 is TGTGCCAGCAGCCCTTACTACGAGCAGTACTTC. Translation: CASSPYYEQYF. The chain employs TRBV7-9 and TRBJ2-7; D is unclear. V was cut by 5 bases and J by 3 bases, with 5 bases left in between. CDR3 length: 11 residues. The germline V gene has CDR1 SEHNR and CDR2 FQNEAQ (reference sequence).

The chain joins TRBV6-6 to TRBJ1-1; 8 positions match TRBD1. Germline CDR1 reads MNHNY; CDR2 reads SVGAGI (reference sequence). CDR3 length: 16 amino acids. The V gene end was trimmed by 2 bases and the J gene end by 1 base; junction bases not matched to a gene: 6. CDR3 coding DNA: TGTGCCAGCAGTTACGGGTACAGGGGGACGAACACTGAAGCTTTCTTT. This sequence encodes CASSYGYRGTNTEAFF.

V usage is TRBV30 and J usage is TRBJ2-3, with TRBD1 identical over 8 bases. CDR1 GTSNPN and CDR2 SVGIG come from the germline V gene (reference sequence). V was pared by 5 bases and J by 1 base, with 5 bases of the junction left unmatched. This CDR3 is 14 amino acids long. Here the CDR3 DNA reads TGTGCCTGGGCGGACAGGGCCCGCACAGATACGCAGTATTTT. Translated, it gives CAWADRARTDTQYF.

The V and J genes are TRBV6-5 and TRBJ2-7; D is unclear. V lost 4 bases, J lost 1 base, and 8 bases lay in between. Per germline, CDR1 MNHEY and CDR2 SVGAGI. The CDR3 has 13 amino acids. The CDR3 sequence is CASSSLQSYEQYF. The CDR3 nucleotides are TGTGCCAGCAGTTCGCTACAGTCCTACGAGCAGTACTTC.

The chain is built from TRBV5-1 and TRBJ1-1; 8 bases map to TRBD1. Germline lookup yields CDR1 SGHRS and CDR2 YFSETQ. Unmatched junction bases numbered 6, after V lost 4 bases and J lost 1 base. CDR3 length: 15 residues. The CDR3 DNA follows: TGCGCCAGCAGCACGGTGGGGACAGGGAACACTGAAGCTTTCTTT. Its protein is CASSTVGTGNTEAFF.

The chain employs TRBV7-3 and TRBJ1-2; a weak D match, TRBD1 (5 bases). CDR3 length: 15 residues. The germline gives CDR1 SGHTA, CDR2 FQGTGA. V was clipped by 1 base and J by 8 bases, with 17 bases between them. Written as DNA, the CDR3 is TGTGCCAGCAGCTTAAAGGGCGCGGGACTTAGGGGCTACACCTTC. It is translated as CASSLKGAGLRGYTF.

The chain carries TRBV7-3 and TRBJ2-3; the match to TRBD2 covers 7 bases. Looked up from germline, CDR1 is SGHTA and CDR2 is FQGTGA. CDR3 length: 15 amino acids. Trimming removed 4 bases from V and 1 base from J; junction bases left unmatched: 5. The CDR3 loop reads CASSSSGARTDTQYF. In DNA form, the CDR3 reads TGTGCCAGCAGCTCCAGCGGGGCACGCACAGATACGCAGTATTTT. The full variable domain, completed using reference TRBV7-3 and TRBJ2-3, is GAGVSQTPSNKVTEKGKYVELRCDPISGHTALYWYRQSLGQGPEFLIYFQGTGAADDSGLPNDRFFAVRPEGSVSTLKIQRTERGDSAVYLCASSSSGARTDTQYFGPGTRLTVL.

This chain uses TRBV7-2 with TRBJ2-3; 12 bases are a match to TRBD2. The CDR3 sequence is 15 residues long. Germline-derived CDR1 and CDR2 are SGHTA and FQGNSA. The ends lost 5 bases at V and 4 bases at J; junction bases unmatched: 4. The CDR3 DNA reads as TGTGCCAGCAGCGTTCTAGCGGGGGGGCCAGATACGCAGTATTTT. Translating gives CASSVLAGGPDTQYF.

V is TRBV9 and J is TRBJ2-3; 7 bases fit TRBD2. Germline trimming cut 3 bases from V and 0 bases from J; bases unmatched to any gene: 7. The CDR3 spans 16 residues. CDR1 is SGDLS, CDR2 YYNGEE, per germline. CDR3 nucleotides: TGTGCCAGCAGCGCCAGACTAGCTGGAAGCACAGATACGCAGTATTTT. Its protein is CASSARLAGSTDTQYF.